The clone carrying this T cell receptor (beta chain) was observed a single time. The CDR3 is made up of 13 amino acids. The germline V gene has CDR1 LNHDA and CDR2 SQIVND (reference sequence). Trimming pared 7 bases from V and 5 bases from J, leaving 11 bases between. The data were taken from a study of blood T cell repertoires in COVID-19. Repertoires were generated with immunoSEQ multiplex PCR, while TCRdb's copy carries only in-frame clones and drops some. The sample shows about 100,000 clones, around 85% of them seen only once. The sample consisted of PBMCs or T cells enriched from blood (not recorded which). The V gene is TRBV19, the J gene TRBJ2-2; TRBD2 might be the D (6 bases). This clonotype originated in a woman between 50 and 59 years old who had recovered from COVID-19. CDR3 protein: CASTGVWTGELFF. The CDR3 DNA is TGTGCCAGTACGGGGGTTTGGACCGGGGAGCTGTTTTTT.